Described below is a single T cell receptor (beta chain) sequence and its context. The record originates from a study of TIL therapy for anti-PD-1-resistant metastatic lung cancer. As to time point: pre-treatment sample, taken before nivolumab and TIL therapy. Tumor tissue came from excised metastases, mostly pleural nodules or supraclavicular lymph nodes. This was the immunoSEQ v3 assay. Method: immunoSEQ multiplex PCR; TCRdb's copy keeps in-frame clones and lacks some. The table includes over 6,000 clones, roughly 67% detected once. CDR3 size: 13 residues. CDR1 is SNHLY and CDR2 is FYNNEI in the germline V gene. V was shortened by 1 base and J by 2 bases, with 6 bases between the two germline ends.

The V and J genes are TRBV2 and TRBJ2-7; D is uncertain. This sample comprised tumor tissue, obtained at baseline. The TCR was taken from a person aged 25 to 80 with non-small cell lung cancer. The CDR3 region is CASSEGGTYEQYF. CDR3 sequence (DNA): TGTGCCAGCAGTGAAGGTGGAACCTACGAGCAGTACTTC. Drawing the rest from reference TRBV2 and TRBJ2-7, the complete variable domain is EPEVTQTPSHQVTQMGQEVILRCVPISNHLYFYWYRQILGQKVEFLVSFYNNEISEKSEIFDDQFSVERPDGSNFTLKIRSTKLEDSAMYFCASSEGGTYEQYFGPGTRLTVT.